This T cell receptor (beta chain) derives from a study of control samples from healthy donors and cancer patients. The CDR3 is 15 amino acids. V trimming: 2 bases; J trimming: 5 bases; junction bases outside the gene matches: 3. The germline gives CDR1 MGHDK, CDR2 SYGVNS. Clones were read by immunoSEQ multiplex PCR, and TCRdb kept only the in-frame ones, dropping some. The data hold fewer than 200,000 clones, with around 94% observed a single time. Sequences were obtained from blood. The receptor's source is a man younger than 40 in good health. The gene calls are TRBV25-1 and TRBJ2-2; 9 bases are a match to TRBD2. CDR3 sequence: CASSEAGGGTGELFF. CDR3 coding DNA: TGTGCCAGCAGTGAAGCGGGAGGGGGAACCGGGGAGCTGTTTTTT.